The source of this T cell receptor (beta chain) is a study of siplizumab effects on memory and regulatory T cells. Whole-study findings and limits: Proliferating siplizumab-culture Treg suppressive function went unconfirmed. It seemed that naive T cells were more diverse than memory cells and were major contributors to the alloresponse.

Measured with immunoSEQ multiplex PCR; TCRdb has only the in-frame clones, and not every one. This sample has tens of thousands of clones, with about 90% found just once. This CDR3 has 14 residues. CDR1 is SEHNR and CDR2 is FQNEAQ in the germline V gene (reference sequence). J was trimmed by 5 bases and V by 2 bases; bases with no gene match: 5. About this clone itself: The antigen remains undetermined.

The sequenced sample was CD8+ T cells sorted from blood. The receptor comes from a human donor in good health. V is TRBV7-9 and J is TRBJ2-7; 8 bases agree with TRBD1. CDR3 protein: CASSLLTGADEQYF. CDR3 bases: TGTGCCAGCAGCTTATTGACAGGGGCGGACGAGCAGTACTTC. Full variable domain (outside the CDR3, taken from reference TRBV7-9 and TRBJ2-7): DTGVSQNPRHKITKRGQNVTFRCDPISEHNRLYWYRQTLGQGPEFLTYFQNEAQLEKSRLLSDRFSAERPKGSFSTLEIQRTEQGDSAMYLCASSLLTGADEQYFGPGTRLTVT.